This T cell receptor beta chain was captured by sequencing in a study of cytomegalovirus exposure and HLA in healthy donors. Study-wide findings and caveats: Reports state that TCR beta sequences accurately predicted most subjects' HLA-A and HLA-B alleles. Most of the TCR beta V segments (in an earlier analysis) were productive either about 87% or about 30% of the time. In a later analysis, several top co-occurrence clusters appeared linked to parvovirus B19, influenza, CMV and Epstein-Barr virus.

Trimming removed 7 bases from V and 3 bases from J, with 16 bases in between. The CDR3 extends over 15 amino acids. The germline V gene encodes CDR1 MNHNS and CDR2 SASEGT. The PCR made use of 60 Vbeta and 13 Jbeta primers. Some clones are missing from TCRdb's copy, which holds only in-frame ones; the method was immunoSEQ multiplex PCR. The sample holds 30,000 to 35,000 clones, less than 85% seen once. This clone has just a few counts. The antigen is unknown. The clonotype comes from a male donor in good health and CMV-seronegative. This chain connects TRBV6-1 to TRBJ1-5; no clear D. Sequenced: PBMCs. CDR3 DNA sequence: TGTGCCAGCATGGTTTCGGCGCAGGACAATCAGCCCCAGCATTTT. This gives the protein CASMVSAQDNQPQHF.